Presented here are 8 T cell receptor beta chains from one specimen sequenced in a study of T cells in Graves' hyperthyroidism and ophthalmopathy. TCR beta CDR3 sequences were amplified from RNA transcripts. When the TCR CDR3 underwent first-round RT-PCR, the HTBI primer set was used. In TCRdb, the multiplex PCR reads were re-called with MiXCR into one record per CDR3 protein. The table records approximately 610,000 distinct CDR3 sequences, 14% to 15% of them present only once. Sequencing input: blood. These TCRs come from a woman between 40 and 55 years old with Graves' ophthalmopathy.

This clonotype has a handful of counts. The chain couples TRBV5-1 to TRBJ2-7; 7 positions agree with TRBD1. CDR1 and CDR2 from the germline V gene are SGHRS and YFSETQ. The CDR3 contains 16 residues. V dropped 3 bases and J dropped 0; count of bases not matched to a gene: 9. CDR3 bases: TGCGCCAGCAGCTCAACTAGGGACAGCCTCTCCTACGAGCAGTACTTC. Its protein product is CASSSTRDSLSYEQYF. Full variable domain (remainder filled in from reference TRBV5-1 and TRBJ2-7): KAGVTQTPRYLIKTRGQQVTLSCSPISGHRSVSWYQQTPGQGLQFLFEYFSETQRNKGNFPGRFSGRQFSNSRSEMNVSTLELGDSALYLCASSSTRDSLSYEQYFGPGTRLTVT.

The chain is built from TRBV7-9 and TRBJ2-7, with 8 bases fitting TRBD2. The CDR3 contains 14 residues. J was trimmed by 3 bases and V by 4 bases; bases with no gene match: 5. Germline CDR1 SEHNR, CDR2 FQNEAQ (reference sequence). As DNA, the CDR3 is TGTGCCAGCAGCTCCTCGGGACTAGTCTACGAGCAGTACTTC. Amino acids: CASSSSGLVYEQYF.

The gene calls are TRBV29-1 and TRBJ1-5; weak D call: TRBD1 (6 bases). With 6 bases removed from V and 4 bases from J, the gap between germline ends came to 13 bases. The V gene's germline CDR1 is SQVTM and CDR2 ANQGSEA. The CDR3 is 13 amino acids. CDR3 in amino acids: CSVGRDTNQPQHF. The CDR3, as DNA: TGCAGCGTCGGACGGGACACAAATCAGCCCCAGCATTTT.

Many counts were recorded for this clonotype. The chain joins TRBV15 to TRBJ1-1, with D hard to call. This CDR3 is built from 14 residues. Germline V gene lookup returns CDR1 LNHNV and CDR2 YYDKDF (reference sequence). The V and J ends lost 0 bases and 0 bases respectively, with 5 bases between them. CDR3 DNA sequence: TGTGCCACCAGCAGAGAACAACTGAACACTGAAGCTTTCTTT. Amino acids: CATSREQLNTEAFF.

This clonotype has ten or more counts. This sequence joins TRBV2 and TRBJ2-7; D might be TRBD2 (6 bases). V was clipped by 7 bases and J by 5 bases, with 21 bases between them. CDR3 length: 15 residues. Per the germline V gene, CDR1 is SNHLY and CDR2 is FYNNEI. CDR3 in amino acids: CASNDGPGRVHEQYF. Here the CDR3 DNA reads TGTGCCAGCAACGACGGGCCCGGGAGAGTCCACGAGCAGTACTTC.

This clonotype was seen many times. The chain combines TRBV12-3 or TRBV12-4 with TRBJ2-6; possible D gene TRBD2, 5 bases. Trimming removed 6 bases at V and 0 bases at J, with 9 bases between. There are 15 residues in the CDR3. Here the CDR3 reads CASSRGFSGANVLTF. CDR3 sequence (DNA): TGTGCCAGCAGCCGAGGGTTCTCTGGGGCCAACGTCCTGACTTTC.

This clonotype was counted between two and nine times. This chain links TRBV12-3 or TRBV12-4 with TRBJ1-5, with 7 bases fitting TRBD1. CDR3 length: 15 amino acids. The J segment lost 0 bases and the V segment lost 6 bases, leaving 5 bases of the junction unmatched. The DNA of the CDR3 is TGTGCCAGCAGCCGTGACAGGGCTAGCAATCAGCCCCAGCATTTT. This codes for CASSRDRASNQPQHF.

This clonotype came up many times. The rearrangement links TRBV2 to TRBJ1-1; D not resolved. The CDR3 runs 11 residues. Between the trimmed V and J ends, which lost 4 bases and 5 bases, there was a span of 5 bases. CDR1 and CDR2 (germline): SNHLY, FYNNEI. The CDR3 DNA sequence: TGTGCCAGCAGTGTCTGGACTGAAGCTTTCTTT. As protein: CASSVWTEAFF.